This T cell receptor (beta chain) was documented in a study of cytotoxic CD8 clonotypes in ibrutinib-treated CLL. Notes on the study in general: On treatment, the uncommon public clonotypes contracted or remained stable.

This clone occurred a few times. Its antigen is not identified. Clones were sequenced by immunoSEQ multiplex PCR, and TCRdb holds only the in-frame ones, with some missing. This table has approximately 15,000 clones, 64% appearing once. Here the sequenced sample was PBMCs, taken before ibrutinib treatment. This TCR derives from a human donor with chronic lymphocytic leukemia.

The CDR3 DNA is TGCGCCAGCAGCCAAGAGACCATGGTGTCTTCCTACGAGCAGTACTTC. This codes for CASSQETMVSSYEQYF. This chain connects TRBV4-1 to TRBJ2-7; D is unresolved. The CDR3 is made up of 16 amino acids. Looked up from germline, CDR1 is MGHRA and CDR2 is YSYEKL. The V end lost 0 bases, the J end lost 1 base, and 13 bases lay between the germline ends.